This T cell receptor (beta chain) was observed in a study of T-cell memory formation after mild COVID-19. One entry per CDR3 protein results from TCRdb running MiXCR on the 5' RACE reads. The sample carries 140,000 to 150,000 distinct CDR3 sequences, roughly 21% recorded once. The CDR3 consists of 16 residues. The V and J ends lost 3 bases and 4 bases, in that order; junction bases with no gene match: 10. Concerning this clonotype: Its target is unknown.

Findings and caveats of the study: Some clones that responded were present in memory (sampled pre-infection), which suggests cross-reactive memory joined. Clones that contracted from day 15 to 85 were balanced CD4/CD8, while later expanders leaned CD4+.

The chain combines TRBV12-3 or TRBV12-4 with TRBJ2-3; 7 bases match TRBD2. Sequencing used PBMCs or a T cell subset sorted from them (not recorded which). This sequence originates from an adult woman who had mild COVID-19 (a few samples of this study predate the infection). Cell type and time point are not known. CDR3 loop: CASSFLGGSLADTQYF. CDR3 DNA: TGTGCCAGCAGTTTCCTCGGCGGGAGTTTAGCAGATACGCAGTATTTT.